This T cell receptor beta chain was captured in a study of cytomegalovirus exposure and HLA in healthy donors. Study-wide context: Falling in the Caucasian-associated ancestry cluster were 80% to 85% of some 400 genotyped donors.

Regarding this clone: Antigen: not known.

Study results and caveats: Follow-up analysis seemed to connect common viral pathogens with several of the most significant clusters identified. In a later analysis, a missense DCLRE1C variant was linked to TCR beta V- and J-gene trimming.

The PCR made use of 60 Vbeta and 13 Jbeta primers. As processed by the authors: Counted up in a later analysis, unique TCR beta chains came to approximately 77 million, with about 10 million shared. Profiling relied on immunoSEQ multiplex PCR, and the TCRdb table lists in-frame clones only, not all of them. V and J calls and clone size are as listed in that table; D and trimming were resolved from the DNA. The table has approximately 180,000 clones, about four fifths seen once; the top ten hold about 7%. CDR1 and CDR2 from the germline V gene are MGHDK and SYGVNS. Trimming at V came to 5 bases and at J to 1 base, leaving 7 bases not matched to a gene. The CDR3 extends over 15 amino acids.

Material for sequencing was PBMCs. The V gene is TRBV25-1, the J gene TRBJ2-7, with 8 bases that match TRBD1. The TCR comes from a man aged 30 to 45 in good health and CMV-seropositive. The CDR3: CASSIPGTGSYEQYF. The CDR3 region has the DNA TGTGCCAGCAGTATACCCGGGACAGGTTCCTACGAGCAGTACTTC.